This T cell receptor (beta chain) was documented in a study of OX40 agonist ivuxolimab in advanced cancers. Sequenced by immunoSEQ multiplex PCR; TCRdb stores in-frame clones only, minus some. The sample includes 70,000 or so clones, approximately 89% seen only once; the top ten take 0.6% to 0.8%. Germline lookup yields CDR1 SEHNR and CDR2 FQNEAQ (reference sequence). V was cut by 3 bases and J by 8 bases, with 19 bases left in between. CDR3 size: 16 residues. General study results and limits: Antigen specificity was not determined for the expanded peripheral T cells.

A note on this clone: Its antigen remains unknown.

The chain is built from TRBV7-9 and TRBJ2-2; D is perhaps TRBD1 (6 bases). This clonotype originated in an adult with an advanced solid tumor such as melanoma, head and neck, liver or kidney cancer. The source was CD4+ or CD8+ T cells sorted from blood, collected in a trial of the OX40 agonist ivuxolimab. CDR3 loop: CASSFSPAQGLGELFF. The CDR3 DNA reads as TGTGCCAGCAGCTTCTCTCCGGCGCAGGGGTTGGGGGAGCTGTTTTTT. The whole variable domain, remainder taken from reference TRBV7-9 and TRBJ2-2, is DTGVSQNPRHKITKRGQNVTFRCDPISEHNRLYWYRQTLGQGPEFLTYFQNEAQLEKSRLLSDRFSAERPKGSFSTLEIQRTEQGDSAMYLCASSFSPAQGLGELFFGEGSRLTVL.